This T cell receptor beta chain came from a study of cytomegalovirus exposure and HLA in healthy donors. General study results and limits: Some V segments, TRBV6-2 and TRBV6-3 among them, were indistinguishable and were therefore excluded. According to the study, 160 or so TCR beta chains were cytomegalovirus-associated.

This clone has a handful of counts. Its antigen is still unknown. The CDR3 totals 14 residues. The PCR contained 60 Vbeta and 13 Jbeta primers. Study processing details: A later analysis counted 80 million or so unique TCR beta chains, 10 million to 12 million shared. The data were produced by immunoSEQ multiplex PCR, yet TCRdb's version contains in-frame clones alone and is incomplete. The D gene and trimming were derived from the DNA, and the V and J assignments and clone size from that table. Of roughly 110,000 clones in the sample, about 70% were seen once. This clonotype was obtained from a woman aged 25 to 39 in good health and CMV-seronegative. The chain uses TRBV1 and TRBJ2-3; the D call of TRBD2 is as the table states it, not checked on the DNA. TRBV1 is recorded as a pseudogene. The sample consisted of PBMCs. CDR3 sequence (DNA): TGCACCACAGACGGAGCGCTTAGCACAGATACGCAGTATTTT. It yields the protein CTTDGALSTDTQYF.